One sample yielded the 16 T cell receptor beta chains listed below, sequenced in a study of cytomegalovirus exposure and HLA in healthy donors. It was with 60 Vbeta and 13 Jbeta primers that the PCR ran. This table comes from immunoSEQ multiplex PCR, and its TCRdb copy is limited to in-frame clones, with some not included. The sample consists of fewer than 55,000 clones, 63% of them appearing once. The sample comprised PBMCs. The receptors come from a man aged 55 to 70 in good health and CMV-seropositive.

CDR3 protein: CASSEESGSYNEQYF. CDR3 sequence (DNA): TGTGCCAGCAGTGAAGAGAGCGGGAGCTACAACGAGCAGTACTTC. This sequence joins TRBV6-1 and TRBJ2-7; 8 nucleotides align to TRBD2. V shed 1 base, J shed 5 bases, and the junction held 7 bases outside the gene matches. CDR1 MNHNS and CDR2 SASEGT come from the germline V gene. This CDR3 contains 15 residues.

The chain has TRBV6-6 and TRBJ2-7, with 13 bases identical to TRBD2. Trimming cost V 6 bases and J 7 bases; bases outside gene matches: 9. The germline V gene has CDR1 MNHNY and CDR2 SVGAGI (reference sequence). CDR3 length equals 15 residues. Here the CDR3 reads CASSLLAGGPREQYF. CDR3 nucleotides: TGTGCCAGCAGCCTACTAGCGGGAGGGCCGAGGGAGCAGTACTTC.

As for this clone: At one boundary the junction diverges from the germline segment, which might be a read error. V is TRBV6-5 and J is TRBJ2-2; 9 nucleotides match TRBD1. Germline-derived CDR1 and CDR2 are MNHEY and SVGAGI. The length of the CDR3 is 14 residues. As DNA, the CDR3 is TGTGCCGGCAGGAGGGACAGGGCGACCGGGGAGCTGTTTTTT. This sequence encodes CAGRRDRATGELFF.

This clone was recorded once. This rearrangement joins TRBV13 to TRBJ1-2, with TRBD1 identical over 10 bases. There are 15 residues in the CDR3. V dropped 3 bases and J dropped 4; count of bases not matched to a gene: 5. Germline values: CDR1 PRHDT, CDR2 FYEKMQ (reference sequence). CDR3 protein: CASSFGTGAIYGYTF. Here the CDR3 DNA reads TGTGCCAGCAGCTTCGGGACAGGGGCTATCTATGGCTACACCTTC.

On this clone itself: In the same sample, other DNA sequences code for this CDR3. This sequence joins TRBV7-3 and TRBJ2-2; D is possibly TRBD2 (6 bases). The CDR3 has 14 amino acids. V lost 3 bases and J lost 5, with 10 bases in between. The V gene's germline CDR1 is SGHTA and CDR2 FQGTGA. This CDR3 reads CASSLEGGTGELFF. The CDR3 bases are TGTGCCAGCAGCTTGGAGGGCGGGACCGGGGAGCTGTTTTTT.

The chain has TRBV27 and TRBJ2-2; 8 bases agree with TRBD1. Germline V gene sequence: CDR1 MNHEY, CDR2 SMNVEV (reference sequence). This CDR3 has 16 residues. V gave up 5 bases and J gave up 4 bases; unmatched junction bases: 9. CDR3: CASSTRGPPGTGELFF. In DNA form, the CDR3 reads TGTGCCAGCAGTACCAGGGGGCCCCCGGGCACCGGGGAGCTGTTTTTT.

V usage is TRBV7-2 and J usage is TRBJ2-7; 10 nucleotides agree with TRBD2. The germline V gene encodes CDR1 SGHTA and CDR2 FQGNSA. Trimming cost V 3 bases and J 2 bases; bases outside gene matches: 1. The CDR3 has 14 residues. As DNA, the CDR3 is TGTGCCAGCAGCTTGGGACTAGCGCCCTACGAGCAGTACTTC. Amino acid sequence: CASSLGLAPYEQYF.

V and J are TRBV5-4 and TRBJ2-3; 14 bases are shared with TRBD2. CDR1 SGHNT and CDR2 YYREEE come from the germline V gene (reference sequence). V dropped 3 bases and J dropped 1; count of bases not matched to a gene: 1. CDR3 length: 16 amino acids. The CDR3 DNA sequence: TGTGCCAGCAGCTCGGGACTAGCGGGAGGCACAGATACGCAGTATTTT. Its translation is CASSSGLAGGTDTQYF.

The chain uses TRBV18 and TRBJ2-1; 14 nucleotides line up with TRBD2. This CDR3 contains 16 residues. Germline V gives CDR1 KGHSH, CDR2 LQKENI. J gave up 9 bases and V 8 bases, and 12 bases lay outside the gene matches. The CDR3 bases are TGTGCCAGCCAAGAGATTAGGACTAGCGGGAGGCGTGAGCAGTTCTTC. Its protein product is CASQEIRTSGRREQFF.

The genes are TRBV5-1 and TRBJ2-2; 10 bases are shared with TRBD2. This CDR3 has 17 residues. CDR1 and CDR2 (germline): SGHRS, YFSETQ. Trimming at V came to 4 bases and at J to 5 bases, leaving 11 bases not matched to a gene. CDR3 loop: CASSPNPSGRGTGELFF. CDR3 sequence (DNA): TGCGCCAGCAGCCCTAATCCTAGCGGGAGAGGTACCGGGGAGCTGTTTTTT.

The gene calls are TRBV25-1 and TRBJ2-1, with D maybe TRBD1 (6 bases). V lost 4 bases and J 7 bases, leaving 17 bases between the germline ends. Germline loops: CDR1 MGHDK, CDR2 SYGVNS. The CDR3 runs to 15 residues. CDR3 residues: CASSVAGVWSNEQFF. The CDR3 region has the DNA TGTGCCAGCAGTGTCGCAGGGGTGTGGTCAAATGAGCAGTTCTTC.

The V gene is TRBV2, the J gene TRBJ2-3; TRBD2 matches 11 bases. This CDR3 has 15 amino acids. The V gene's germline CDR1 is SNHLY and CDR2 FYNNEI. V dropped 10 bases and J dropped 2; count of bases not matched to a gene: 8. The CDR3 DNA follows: TGTGCCACTTTAGTAGCGGGAGGGGACACAGATACGCAGTATTTT. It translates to CATLVAGGDTDTQYF.

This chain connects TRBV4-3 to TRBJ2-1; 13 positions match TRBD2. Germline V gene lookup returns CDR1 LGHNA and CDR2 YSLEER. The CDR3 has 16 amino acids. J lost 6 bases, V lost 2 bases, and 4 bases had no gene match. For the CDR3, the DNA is TGCGCCAGCAGCCAATCCCGGACTAGCGGGAGCAATGAGCAGTTCTTC. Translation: CASSQSRTSGSNEQFF.

The CDR3 spells CASLRNGLGTDTQYF. As DNA, the CDR3 is TGTGCCAGCCTACGGAATGGACTTGGCACAGATACGCAGTATTTT. The V call is TRBV2, the J call TRBJ2-3, with a weak D call TRBD2 (5 bases). The CDR3 spans 15 residues. Germline values: CDR1 SNHLY, CDR2 FYNNEI. The V end was cut by 8 bases, the J end by 1 base, with 16 bases between.

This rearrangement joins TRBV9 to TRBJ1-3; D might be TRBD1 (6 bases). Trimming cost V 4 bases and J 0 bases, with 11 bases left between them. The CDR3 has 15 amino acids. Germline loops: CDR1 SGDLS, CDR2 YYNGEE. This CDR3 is CASSSTGSSGNTIYF. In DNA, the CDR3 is TGTGCCAGCAGCTCAACAGGGAGCTCTGGAAACACCATATATTTT.

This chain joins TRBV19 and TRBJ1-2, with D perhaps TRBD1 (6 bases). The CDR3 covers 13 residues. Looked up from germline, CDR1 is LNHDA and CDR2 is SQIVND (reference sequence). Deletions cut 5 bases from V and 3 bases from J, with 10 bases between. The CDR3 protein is CASSSAGDYGYTF. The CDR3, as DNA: TGTGCCAGTAGTTCTGCAGGGGACTATGGCTACACCTTC.